The clone carrying this T cell receptor (beta chain) was observed once. Its antigen is unknown. This specimen comes from a study of T cell responses to AZD1222 COVID-19 vaccine. Whole-study findings and limits: After the peak T cell response, and only then, were repertoires sampled. Per reports, nearly half of all spike-specific TCRs target regions that are unmutated in variants. The sample set comprised mostly white British donors with more females, and clonal diversity was possibly underestimated. Vaccine-related CD4 TCRs covered spike, predominating at 160-218 and 743-854.

Sequencing was performed with immunoSEQ multiplex PCR; in TCRdb, only in-frame clones are kept and a portion is missing. The data show roughly 140,000 clones, roughly nine tenths seen once. The sample was peripheral blood, taken 28 days after the second AZD1222 dose. This receptor was identified in an adult who received the AZD1222 COVID-19 vaccine.

This CDR3 reads CASSSNRVGNQPQHF. The CDR3 DNA reads as TGTGCCAGTAGTTCCAACAGGGTGGGCAATCAGCCCCAGCATTTT. The rearrangement uses TRBV19 and TRBJ1-5, with D possibly TRBD1 on 6 matching bases. Germline lookup yields CDR1 LNHDA and CDR2 SQIVND (reference sequence). The CDR3 has 15 residues. V lost 5 bases to trimming and J lost 2 bases, with 13 bases between them.